This entry describes one TCR beta chain. What it recognizes is unknown. Different DNA sequences within this sample yield the same CDR3. The source of the sample is a study of blood T cell dynamics during melanoma immunotherapy. TCRdb's table, derived via immunoSEQ multiplex PCR, lists solely in-frame clones and lacks some. The repertoire includes a few thousand clones, 88% of them detected once, and approximately 30% sits in the top ten. Time point in this sample: week 3, after first cycle of checkpoint inhibitor. Study findings and constraints: At W3, later disease-control patients showed bifurcated PBMC repertoire changes, unlike progressors.

This specimen consisted of blood, obtained from a patient treated with checkpoint blockade. This clonotype was sampled from a human donor with melanoma.

The CDR3 loop reads CASSLFSWGQQNEKLFF. In DNA form, the CDR3 reads TGTGCCAGCAGCCTGTTTAGTTGGGGACAGCAAAATGAAAAACTGTTTTTT. The gene calls are TRBV5-6 and TRBJ1-4; 7 nucleotides agree with TRBD1. CDR1 is SGHDT, CDR2 YYEEEE, per germline. V lost 4 bases to trimming and J lost 5 bases; unmatched junction nucleotides: 14. This CDR3 spans 17 amino acids.